This T cell receptor (beta chain) emerged from a study of shared clonotypes between healthy human individuals. Germline lookup yields CDR1 SGHAT and CDR2 FQNNGV. The CDR3 is 17 residues long. V was pared by 0 bases and J by 1 base, with 10 bases between. Details on this clone: The antigen is not known.

The donors were adults (healthy and HIV-negative) with no recent acute infections or vaccinations. Findings of the study overall: The authors expected sequencing depth to affect clonotype sharing among donors.

Researchers ran the assay at a deep level. When replicate PCRs were run on unsorted PBMC, they used around 290 ng DNA, 30,000 to 35,000 T cell genomes. The table came from immunoSEQ multiplex PCR; TCRdb's copy has only in-frame clones and leaves some out. The sample holds roughly 450,000 clones, approximately 79% seen once. This receptor was identified in a woman in her thirties or forties in good health. Some clones in this sample may be carry-over from other donors' samples. The chain carries TRBV11-2 and TRBJ2-6; the D gene is possibly TRBD2 (6 bases). The material sequenced was PBMCs. The CDR3 here is CASSLEPAGSGANVLTF. DNA for the CDR3: TGTGCCAGCAGCTTAGAACCGGCGGGGTCTGGGGCCAACGTCCTGACTTTC. The full variable domain, rest sourced from reference TRBV11-2 and TRBJ2-6, is EAGVAQSPRYKIIEKRQSVAFWCNPISGHATLYWYQQILGQGPKLLIQFQNNGVVDDSQLPKDRFSAERLKGVDSTLKIQPAKLEDSAVYLCASSLEPAGSGANVLTFGAGSRLTVL.